This T cell receptor beta chain was sequenced during a study of spatial heterogeneity in lung cancer. Across the study: TCR and UMI combinations that were unique each appeared, on average, more than ten times in raw reads.

This clonotype was picked up a small number of times. Its antigen is undetermined. Study-wide results and caveats: Ubiquitous expanded tumor TCRs were seen in blood more at resection than at follow-up.

The time point was: sample taken at primary tumor resection. The sequenced material consisted of unsorted whole RNA from tumor, nontumor lung or frozen PBMC. Patients with untreated early-stage non-small cell lung cancer, numbering 55 to 80, were the donors. Single TCR cDNA molecules each had their own unique molecular identifier. TCRdb independently ran MiXCR on the 5' RACE reads; one entry per CDR3 protein. The repertoire holds 60,000 to 80,000 distinct CDR3 sequences, with roughly 13% as singletons. The length of the CDR3 is 13 residues. The V end lost 3 bases, the J end lost 5 bases, and 11 bases lay between the germline ends. Germline loops: CDR1 KGHSH, CDR2 LQKENI.

Sequencing was performed on PBMCs, taken at surgery. The rearrangement links TRBV18 to TRBJ2-7, with D maybe TRBD2 (6 bases). This TCR was recovered from a male donor with early-stage non-small cell lung cancer. CDR3 DNA: TGTGCCAGCTCACCCGGGACTCTCCACGAGCAGTACTTC. This sequence encodes CASSPGTLHEQYF.